This T cell receptor beta chain is from a study of beta chain features in type 1 diabetes. Turning to the study itself: Summed over all samples, the examined sorted cells came to 85 million to 140 million. Notes on the study in general: TCRB rearrangement may or may not be influenced by HLA type; here this remained unresolved. Patients' naive, central memory and regulatory TCRB repertoires appeared more alike than those of healthy donors.

CDR3 length: 14 residues. Germline CDR1 reads SGHTA; CDR2 reads FQGNSA. V was cut by 5 bases and J by 1 base, with 10 bases left in between. The whole isolated RNA underwent reverse transcription, so sequencing captured expressed TCRB transcripts. Assay: immunoSEQ multiplex PCR; the TCRdb copy retains only in-frame clones and omits some. The sample holds under 250,000 clones; about 11% are singletons and the top ten take approximately 1.4%. This clone was picked up a small number of times. The antigen is unknown. In the same sample, other DNA sequences code for this CDR3. Sequencing was done on a sample of central memory CD4+ T cells from blood. This chain connects TRBV7-2 to TRBJ2-3; no definite D call. This TCR was sampled from a young man in good health. The DNA for the CDR3 is TGTGCCAGCAGCCCCGGGCAGGGCACAGATACGCAGTATTTT. Protein: CASSPGQGTDTQYF.